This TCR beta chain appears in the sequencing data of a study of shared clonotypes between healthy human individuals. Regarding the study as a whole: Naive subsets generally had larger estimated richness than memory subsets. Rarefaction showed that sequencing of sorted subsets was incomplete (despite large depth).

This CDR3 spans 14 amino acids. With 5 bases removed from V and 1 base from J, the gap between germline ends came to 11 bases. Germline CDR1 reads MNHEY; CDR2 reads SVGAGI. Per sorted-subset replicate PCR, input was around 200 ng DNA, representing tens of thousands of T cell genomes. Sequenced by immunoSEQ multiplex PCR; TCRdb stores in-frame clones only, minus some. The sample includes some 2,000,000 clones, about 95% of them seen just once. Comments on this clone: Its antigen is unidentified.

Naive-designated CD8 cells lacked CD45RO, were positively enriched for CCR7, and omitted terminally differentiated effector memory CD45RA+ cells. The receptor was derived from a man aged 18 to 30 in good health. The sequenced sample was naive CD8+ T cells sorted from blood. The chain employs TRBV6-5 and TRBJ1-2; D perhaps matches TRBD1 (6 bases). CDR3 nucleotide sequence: TGTGCCAGCAGTGGGCAGGACAGTAACTATGGCTACACCTTC. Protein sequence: CASSGQDSNYGYTF.